Listed here are 7 T cell receptor beta chains from one sample, sequenced in a study of CD8+ T cells in alopecia areata. Separation of pooled cutaneous lymph node cells was by sorting with CD4, CD8alpha, NKG2D, NKG2ACE and other markers. Reverse transcription of extracted RNA yielded cDNA, which provided the sequencing template. The protocol was immunoSEQ multiplex PCR, while the TCRdb copy is restricted to in-frame clones and leaves out a portion. Singletons are absent from the sample, which has 200,000 to 300,000 clones. Sequenced material: CD4+ T cells sorted from a lymph node. The receptors here all came from a C3H/HeJ mouse with alopecia areata. The mice in this strain carry MHC haplotype H2-k.

This clone was counted only a few times. The genes and germline here are from mouse. The read terminates 4 residues ahead of where the CDR3 ends, so the germline J gene completes it. The rearrangement uses TRBV13-1 and TRBJ1-2; possibly TRBD1 for D (6 bases). Germline V gives CDR1 NSHNY, CDR2 SYGAGN. The V end lost 3 bases, the J end lost 4 bases, and 13 bases lay between the germline ends. The CDR3 extends over 14 amino acids. The part of the CDR3 DNA that was read is TGTGCCAGCAGTGGCTCCAGGGGAGGCTCC. This translates into CASSGSRGGS. The full CDR3 is CASSGSRGGSDYTF.

In the case of this clone: This may arise from a read error, as a much more abundant clone is one base away. Germline and genes here are mouse. The read comes to an end 4 residues before the CDR3 does, leaving the germline J gene to fill in the end. V usage is TRBV14 and J usage is TRBJ2-7; D is perhaps TRBD2 (6 bases). The CDR3 loop spans 14 amino acids. V lost 2 bases and J 0 bases, leaving 9 bases between the germline ends. Germline V gene data show CDR1 as SGHDT and CDR2 as FRDEAV. CDR3 residues: CASSLWGSSYEQYF. The DNA read from the CDR3 is TGTGCCAGCAGTTTGTGGGGGAGCTCCTAT.

This clone appeared many times. Germline and genes: mouse. The CDR3 end falls 4 residues outside the read, so it is completed with the germline J gene. The genes are TRBV17 and TRBJ2-5, with D unclear. The CDR3 has 15 residues. The germline CDR1 and CDR2 sequences are MNHDT and YYDKIL. The ends were cut back, 0 bases at V and 0 bases at J, with 7 bases in the middle. CDR3 residues: CASSRDLFNQDTQYF. Incomplete CDR3 DNA: TGTGCTAGCAGTAGAGATCTGTTTAACCAAGAC. Combining the CDR3 with reference TRBV17 and TRBJ2-5 gives the whole variable domain DTTVKQNPRYKLARVGKPVNLICSQTMNHDTMYWYQKKPNQAPKLLLFYYDKILNREADTFEKFQSSRPNNSFCSLYIGSAGLEYSAMYLCASSRDLFNQDTQYFGPGTRLLVL.

The sample holds many counts of this clone. Mouse gene names apply. The read falls 4 residues short of the CDR3 end, and the missing part is taken from the germline J gene. This rearrangement joins TRBV13-2 to TRBJ2-5, with TRBD2 matching 10 bases. Germline V lookup: CDR1 NNHNN, CDR2 SYGAGS (reference sequence). The CDR3 loop spans 17 amino acids. J gave up 2 bases and V 1 base, and 7 bases lay outside the gene matches. The CDR3 loop reads CASGDKAGGAPQDTQYF. The DNA read from the CDR3 is TGTGCCAGCGGTGATAAAGCTGGGGGGGCCCCCCAAGAC.

Points on this clone: Genes and germline are mouse. The read finishes 4 residues shy of the CDR3 end, and the germline J gene is used to complete it. This rearrangement joins TRBV19 to TRBJ2-2; 12 bases align to TRBD2. V shed 4 bases and J 1 base; nucleotides not matched to a gene: 5. Germline loops: CDR1 FNHDT, CDR2 SITEND (reference sequence). The CDR3 extends over 17 amino acids. This chain's CDR3 is CASSSMGLGGNTGQLYF. The part of the CDR3 DNA that was read is TGTGCCAGCAGTTCAATGGGACTGGGGGGAAACACCGGG.

Regarding this clone: Gene names are the mouse ones. The read falls 4 residues short of the CDR3 end, and the missing part is taken from the germline J gene. This rearrangement joins TRBV5 to TRBJ2-4, with a possible D match to TRBD1 (6 bases). Trimming shortened V by 0 bases and J by 0 bases, and 10 bases separated the two germline ends. This CDR3 has 16 amino acids. The V gene's germline CDR1 is LGHNA and CDR2 YNLKQL (reference sequence). CDR3 sequence reads: CASSQDRGPSQNTLYF. The sequenced part of the CDR3 DNA is TGTGCCAGCAGCCAAGACAGGGGTCCTAGTCAAAAC.

The sample holds a few counts of this clone. Gene names are the mouse ones. The CDR3 sequence is CTCSAEWQGAKDTQYF. Incomplete CDR3 DNA: TGCACCTGCAGTGCAGAGTGGCAGGGGGCAAAAGAC. V and J are TRBV1 and TRBJ2-5, with 8 bases matching TRBD1. The read ends 4 residues before the CDR3 terminus; that terminus is restored from the germline J gene. CDR3 length equals 16 residues. Germline V gives CDR1 NSQYPW, CDR2 LRSPGD (reference sequence).